The TCR beta chain described here comes from a study of blood T cells in healthy people across ages (dated by TCRdb to 2014 to 2015). Turning to the overall study: In model experiments, roughly one uniquely barcoded TCR beta cDNA molecule per two T cells was captured by template switching. To track age-related changes in TCR beta repertoire diversity, the study relied on deep sequencing normalized with unique cDNA molecular identifiers. The donors were divided into four age groups: young (average approximately 16 years), middle-aged (about 40), aged (about 60) and long-lived (roughly 88). To avoid experimental bias, donors of different ages were spread randomly across the sequencing lanes. Two additional independent replicas of 1 million unique cDNA reads from the same blood draw were analyzed for two donors (one aged 18 to 30 and one aged 80 or older).

The library was made by 5' RACE. Sequenced using an Illumina HiSeq 2500. The second PCR ran for roughly 7 to 11 cycles and used a J-beta primer mix along with a sample-barcoded 5' primer. Each TCR beta cDNA molecule received a unique molecular identifier from a template-switch 5' adaptor carrying 12 random nucleotides. Each sample yielded at least 3 million CDR3-containing paired-end reads. First-strand cDNA was synthesized from all RNA with the Mint cDNA synthesis kit, primed by a TRBC-specific oligonucleotide. All cDNA was treated with uracil-DNA glycosylase and then went through a first 18-cycle PCR with the universal primers M1SS and BC2_uni_R. Per the authors' processing: Each sample was normalized by randomly selecting 1 million high-quality reads, each carrying a distinct molecular identifier. Instead of being binned into consensus sequences, reads that shared molecular identifiers were thrown out. MiTCR, set to a Q25 quality threshold and the strictest error-elimination algorithm, was used for CDR3 identification, clonotype clustering and error correction. A nonparametric unseen species model with Euler transformation was used to estimate a lower bound on total TCR beta diversity. TCRdb reprocessed the public reads (quality trimming at Q25 with fastp, clone calling with MiXCR) and kept in-frame beta chains. Here each entry gathers all rows of one CDR3 protein and keeps the most common genes and DNA. The V and J calls and clone size come from TCRdb's table, not from the authors' own analysis. Across this sample there are about 680,000 distinct CDR3 sequences, with around 45% seen only once. Around 32% of the sample is in the top ten clones.

This clonotype has at least ten counts. Its recognized antigen is unknown. It has no much larger one-base neighbor in the sample; base qualities were not kept. General study outcomes and caveats: Since profiling was done on bulk unsorted PBMCs, naive and antigen-experienced compartments could not be conclusively compared. Total diversity estimates from one million sequenced T cells were considered lower bounds and underestimates. Compared with the aged group, more naive CD4+ T cells, fewer expanded clones and increased TCR diversity were shown by the long-lived group, suggesting age selection. The percentage of naive T cells measured by flow cytometry correlated strongly with observed TCR beta diversity. Observed TCR beta diversity per million T cells fell roughly linearly with age, and a significant reduction was already apparent by age approximately 40. Because the CMV infection status of the donors was unknown, age-related changes in expanded clonotypes may potentially have been confounded.

Systemically healthy Caucasian individuals from Russia, 39 in total and aged roughly 6 to 95 years, were included as donors. Approximately 9 milliliters of peripheral blood were collected from each donor into EDTA-treated Vacutainer tubes. Ficoll-Paque density-gradient centrifugation was used to isolate PBMCs, with at least 6 million per sample. Trizol reagent was used to extract total RNA from the PBMCs, yielding at least 6 micrograms per sample. For every donor, flow cytometry on a PBMC aliquot measured the percentage of naive CD45RAhigh/CD27high T cells. The CDR3 runs 15 amino acids, cysteine and phenylalanine included. Only the CDR3 region is kept as DNA, spanning 45 bases read in frame from base 1. According to the germline V gene, CDR1 reads KGHDR and CDR2 reads SFDVKD. Cut back by 5 bases and 1 base, the V and J ends lie 13 bases apart.

The chain uses TRBV24-1 and TRBJ1-1; the D segment could be TRBD1, given 6 matching bases. Sequencing was done on a sample of blood. The source is a woman aged 55-69 years in good health. The DNA sequence is as follows: TGTGCCACCAGTGGCGCGGGGGCCTCGAACACTGAAGCTTTCTTT. This encodes CATSGAGASNTEAFF.